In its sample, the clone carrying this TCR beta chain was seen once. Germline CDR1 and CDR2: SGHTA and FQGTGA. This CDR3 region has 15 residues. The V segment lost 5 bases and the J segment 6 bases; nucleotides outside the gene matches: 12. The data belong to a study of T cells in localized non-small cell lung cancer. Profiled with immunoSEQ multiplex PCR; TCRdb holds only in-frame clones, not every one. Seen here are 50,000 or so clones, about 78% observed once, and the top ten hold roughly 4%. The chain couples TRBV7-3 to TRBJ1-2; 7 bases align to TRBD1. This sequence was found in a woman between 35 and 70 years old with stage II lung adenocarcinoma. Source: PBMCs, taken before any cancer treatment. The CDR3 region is CASSDLDRSPNGYTF. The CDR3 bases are TGTGCCAGCAGCGACTTGGACAGGAGCCCCAATGGCTACACCTTC.